These T cell receptor beta chains were read from a single sample in a study of T-cell memory formation after mild COVID-19. TCRdb passed the 5' RACE reads through MiXCR, listing each CDR3 protein once. Of 250,000 to 300,000 distinct CDR3 sequences in the sample, 15% to 20% were seen once. The sample was PBMCs or a T cell subset sorted from them (not recorded which). These receptors were collected from a man aged 18-30 years who had mild COVID-19 (a few samples of this study predate the infection). Cell type and time point are not known. Each CDR3 is given with its conserved first and last residue. The D gene is left open where the match is weak. Expanded clones are given a class, and other clones once, few, many or no size at all.

NA,TRBV6-5,few,TRBJ2-7,TGTGCCAGCACTATAGGGGGAGGCTACGAGCAGTACTTC,CASTIGGGYEQYF
NA,TRBV27,NA,TRBJ2-5,TGTGCCAGCAGGGGCGGGCCGGGTGTGGAGACCCAGTACTTC,CASRGGPGVETQYF
NA,TRBV5-5,NA,TRBJ2-2,TGTGCCAGCAGCTTGGTCTGGGGGTCCACCGGGGAGCTGTTTTTT,CASSLVWGSTGELFF
NA,TRBV4-1,few,TRBJ2-3,TGCGCCAGCAGCCAAGAGGTCCATACGCAGTATTTT,CASSQEVHTQYF
TRBD2,TRBV15,few,TRBJ2-2,TGTGCCACCAGCAGAGAGCTAGCGGGGGGTGGCGGGGAGCTGTTTTTT,CATSRELAGGGGELFF
NA,TRBV5-1,few,TRBJ2-1,TGCGCCAGCAGCTTGAGGCAGAGCCTTAACTCCTACAATGAGCAGTTCTTC,CASSLRQSLNSYNEQFF
TRBD1,TRBV6-2/TRBV6-3,NA,TRBJ2-4,TGTGCCAGCAGTTACTCCCCCAGAGGACAGGACCTAAACATTCAGTACTTC,CASSYSPRGQDLNIQYF
TRBD2,TRBV4-2,few,TRBJ2-1,TGTGCCAGCAGCCAAGTAACTAGCGGGGGGACTGAGCAGTTCTTC,CASSQVTSGGTEQFF
NA,TRBV11-2,NA,TRBJ1-6,TGTGCCAGCAGCTTTGGACCCCTCAGATCACCCCTCCACTTT,CASSFGPLRSPLHF
TRBD1,TRBV7-6,NA,TRBJ2-1,TGTGCCAGCAGCCGCAGGGGGCTCTCCTACAATGAGCAGTTCTTC,CASSRRGLSYNEQFF
TRBD1,TRBV4-1,few,TRBJ2-2,TGCGCCAGCAGCCAAGACGACAGGGGGCGGCAGCTGTTTTTT,CASSQDDRGRQLFF
TRBD2,TRBV20-1,few,TRBJ2-5,TGCAGTGCTAGAGGCCGGGGACTAGCGGGGGAAGGAGGGACCCAGTACTTC,CSARGRGLAGEGGTQYF
NA,TRBV7-9,few,TRBJ1-5,TGTGCCAGCAGCTACGGGACAAGATATAGCAATCAGCCCCAGCATTTT,CASSYGTRYSNQPQHF
NA,TRBV28,NA,TRBJ2-2,TGTGCCAGCGGCAGGGTCCTCGCGAACACCGGGGAGCTGTTTTTT,CASGRVLANTGELFF
NA,TRBV5-1,few,TRBJ1-6,TGCGCCAGCAGCCCGGGGCTCTCCTATAATTCACCCCTCCACTTT,CASSPGLSYNSPLHF
NA,TRBV4-3,few,TRBJ2-2,TGCGCCAGCAGCCAAGGTCCTGCCGGGGAGCTGTTTTTT,CASSQGPAGELFF
NA,TRBV4-1,few,TRBJ1-4,TGCGCCAGCAGCCGCCACGGGGTCGGCGAAAAACTGTTTTTT,CASSRHGVGEKLFF
NA,TRBV7-2,few,TRBJ1-6,TGTGCCAGCAGCCCAAATAGCGCGGGGGACAATTCACCCCTCCACTTT,CASSPNSAGDNSPLHF
NA,TRBV6-1,NA,TRBJ1-2,TGTGCCAGCAGTGAAGCAAGTCTAGGGGAAGTCGGCGGCTACACCTTC,CASSEASLGEVGGYTF
TRBD2,TRBV4-3,NA,TRBJ2-3,TGCGCCAGCAGTCTCAGTCGGGGGGGGCTCGGAGGCACAGATACGCAGTATTTT,CASSLSRGGLGGTDTQYF
NA,TRBV5-1,many,TRBJ2-3,TGCGCCAGCAGCTCCCCTGGGCCAGATACGCAGTATTTT,CASSSPGPDTQYF
NA,TRBV11-3,few,TRBJ2-2,TGTGCCAGCAGCCGAGGAGTTAACACCGGGGAGCTGTTTTTT,CASSRGVNTGELFF
NA,TRBV7-9,few,TRBJ2-2,TGTGCCAGCAGCCGCACAGGACAGGCGTCGATCGGGGGCGGGGAGCTGTTTTTT,CASSRTGQASIGGGELFF
NA,TRBV5-8,NA,TRBJ2-3,TGTGCCAGCAGCTTGTCGTCAAGGGCAGATACGCAGTATTTT,CASSLSSRADTQYF
TRBD1,TRBV4-3,few,TRBJ1-1,TGCGCCAGCAGCCAGGCCTCCTTTCCGGGACAGGGGAACACTGAAGCTTTCTTT,CASSQASFPGQGNTEAFF
NA,TRBV6-5,many,TRBJ2-7,TGTGCCAGCAGTTACTCATCGAGGGTGTGGGAGCAGTACTTC,CASSYSSRVWEQYF
NA,TRBV7-2,NA,TRBJ2-5,TGTGCCAGCAGCGCGCCGGGGTCTCAAGAGACCCAGTACTTC,CASSAPGSQETQYF
TRBD1,TRBV24-1,NA,TRBJ2-7,TGTGCCACCAGTGACTGCGCGCCCCCGGGACAGGGTTACTACGAGCAGTACTTC,CATSDCAPPGQGYYEQYF
NA,TRBV5-5,few,TRBJ2-6,TGTGCCAGCAGCTTAAGGCTGTCGTATTCTGGGGCCAACGTCCTGACTTTC,CASSLRLSYSGANVLTF
TRBD2,TRBV12-3/TRBV12-4,few,TRBJ2-7,TGTGCCACCGCCTTTGACCTTCCTAGCGGCGAGCAGTACTTC,CATAFDLPSGEQYF
TRBD1,TRBV6-6,few,TRBJ2-7,TGTGCCAGCAGTAGGACAGGGCCCGAGCAGTACTTC,CASSRTGPEQYF
NA,TRBV6-5,NA,TRBJ2-1,TGTGCCAGCAGTTACCGCCAGGAGCAGTTCTTC,CASSYRQEQFF
NA,TRBV3-1,few,TRBJ2-2,TGTGCCAGCAGCCAAGGACAGGTGGGGACCGGGGAGCTGTTTTTT,CASSQGQVGTGELFF
NA,TRBV7-9,many,TRBJ2-1,TGTGCCAGCAGCCCTGGAAGGTTAGGGGTGCTGGTCAATGAGCAGTTCTTC,CASSPGRLGVLVNEQFF
NA,TRBV10-2,few,TRBJ1-2,TGCGCCAGCAGTGAGGACCGGGTGGGAAGATTTTATGGCTACACCTTC,CASSEDRVGRFYGYTF
TRBD1,TRBV5-5,many,TRBJ2-5,TGTGCCAGCAGCTTAAACAGGGGGCACGATGAGGAGACCCAGTACTTC,CASSLNRGHDEETQYF
TRBD1,TRBV28,few,TRBJ2-2,TGTGCCAGCAGTTCCGGGACAGGAGGGTACACCGGGGAGCTGTTTTTT,CASSSGTGGYTGELFF